Each of the 10 T cell receptor beta chains below was sequenced from the same sample in a study of shared clonotypes between healthy human individuals. Libraries were prepared by immunoSEQ multiplex PCR; TCRdb keeps only in-frame clonotypes and omits some of them. This sample has a few hundred thousand clones, with roughly 97% found just once. The specimen was naive CD4+ T cells sorted from blood. The subset was: CD45RA+ positively selected. The receptor set was obtained from a woman under 40 in good health.

This chain links TRBV29-1 with TRBJ2-1, with 7 bases lining up with TRBD1. This CDR3 contains 11 residues. The germline V gene encodes CDR1 SQVTM and CDR2 ANQGSEA. V lost 8 bases, J lost 6 bases, and 4 bases stayed unmatched. CDR3 loop: CSHSGGNEQFF. DNA of the CDR3: TGCAGCCACTCAGGGGGCAATGAGCAGTTCTTC.

The rearrangement links TRBV6-6 to TRBJ2-5; 8 bases agree with TRBD1. CDR1 and CDR2 from the germline V gene are MNHNY and SVGAGI (reference sequence). There are 12 residues in the CDR3. V was pared by 8 bases and J by 5 bases, with 4 bases of the junction left unmatched. CDR3 residues: CASQGASETQYF. In nucleotides, the CDR3 is TGTGCCAGCCAGGGGGCAAGTGAGACCCAGTACTTC.

The chain employs TRBV9 and TRBJ1-3, with D uncertain. The V and J ends lost 2 bases and 0 bases respectively, with 12 bases between them. The CDR3 consists of 16 residues. Germline assignment: CDR1 SGDLS and CDR2 YYNGEE. The CDR3 region is CASSVIGGSSGNTIYF. The CDR3, as DNA: TGTGCCAGCAGCGTGATAGGCGGGAGCTCTGGAAACACCATATATTTT.

The chain combines TRBV6-5 with TRBJ1-6, with 9 positions matching TRBD1. This CDR3 contains 15 residues. V trimming: 5 bases; J trimming: 9 bases; junction bases outside the gene matches: 8. CDR1 MNHEY and CDR2 SVGAGI come from the germline V gene. CDR3 DNA: TGTGCCAGCAGTCCCCGGGACAGGGCAGGTTCACCCCTCCACTTT. Translated: CASSPRDRAGSPLHF.

The rearrangement links TRBV23-1 to TRBJ1-5, with TRBD1 matching over 7 bases. TRBV23-1 is labeled an ORF, and its function is uncertain. CDR3 length: 16 amino acids. V shed 10 bases and J 0 bases; nucleotides not matched to a gene: 12. CDR3 loop: CAKGQVGPYSNQPQHF. The CDR3 DNA is TGCGCCAAAGGACAGGTGGGTCCCTATAGCAATCAGCCCCAGCATTTT.

Worth noting for this clone: The sample contains more than one DNA sequence encoding this CDR3. This rearrangement joins TRBV9 to TRBJ2-1; the D is unclear. The V end lost 0 bases, the J end lost 3 bases, and 7 bases lay between the germline ends. The CDR3 sequence is 14 residues long. Germline V lookup: CDR1 SGDLS, CDR2 YYNGEE. Here the CDR3 reads CASSVASGYNEQFF. The CDR3 region has the DNA TGTGCCAGCAGCGTAGCTTCCGGCTACAATGAGCAGTTCTTC.

The chain is built from TRBV5-1 and TRBJ2-3; tentative D call: TRBD2 (5 bases). This CDR3 spans 15 amino acids. The V and J ends lost 1 base and 6 bases respectively, with 15 bases between them. Germline V gene sequence: CDR1 SGHRS, CDR2 YFSETQ. CDR3 region: CASSLSSLADDTQYF. The CDR3 nucleotides read TGCGCCAGCAGCTTGTCTAGCCTAGCTGACGATACGCAGTATTTT. The whole variable domain, remainder taken from reference TRBV5-1 and TRBJ2-3, is KAGVTQTPRYLIKTRGQQVTLSCSPISGHRSVSWYQQTPGQGLQFLFEYFSETQRNKGNFPGRFSGRQFSNSRSEMNVSTLELGDSALYLCASSLSSLADDTQYFGPGTRLTVL.

This clone was observed a single time. The genes are TRBV29-1 and TRBJ2-1, with TRBD2 identical over 8 bases. Germline values: CDR1 SQVTM, CDR2 ANQGSEA. The CDR3 covers 14 residues. Germline trimming cut 6 bases from V and 0 bases from J; bases unmatched to any gene: 4. In DNA, the CDR3 is TGCAGCGTCAAGCGGGGGAGCTCCTACAATGAGCAGTTCTTC. It codes for CSVKRGSSYNEQFF.

This clone has just one count. The gene calls are TRBV7-2 and TRBJ2-1, with D possibly TRBD1 on 5 matching bases. The CDR3 sequence is 14 residues long. V was pared by 6 bases and J by 4 bases, with 13 bases between. Germline loops: CDR1 SGHTA, CDR2 FQGNSA. The CDR3 coding sequence is TGTGCCAGCAGTCAAGACAGCTTTTACAATGAGCAGTTCTTC. This encodes CASSQDSFYNEQFF.

The count of this clone is one. V and J are TRBV27 and TRBJ1-1; D may be TRBD1 (6 bases). Looked up from germline, CDR1 is MNHEY and CDR2 is SMNVEV (reference sequence). The CDR3 loop spans 15 amino acids. Trimming stripped 5 bases from V and 6 bases from J, with 19 bases between. For the CDR3, the DNA is TGTGCCAGCAGTCGACGGGACACCGGGGTCCCTGAAGCTTTCTTT. Translating it yields CASSRRDTGVPEAFF.